These 26 T cell receptor beta chains were all obtained from the same sample, sequenced in a study of T cells after yellow fever vaccination. Via MiXCR, TCRdb re-called the 5' RACE reads, giving one row per CDR3 protein. The sample contains hundreds of thousands of distinct CDR3 sequences, 9% to 15% of which appear only once. Material: PBMCs, obtained on the day of the yellow fever booster vaccination. The receptor source for this set is a young man who received the YFV17D yellow fever vaccine.

The gene calls are TRBV7-8 and TRBJ2-1, with 13 bases lining up with TRBD2. The ends lost 5 bases at V and 10 bases at J; junction bases unmatched: 5. The CDR3 consists of 14 residues. Germline V gene data show CDR1 as SGHVS and CDR2 as FQNEAQ. The CDR3 loop reads CASSQTSGRMEQFF. The CDR3 bases are TGTGCCAGCAGCCAGACTAGCGGGAGGATGGAGCAGTTCTTC.

This clonotype was observed a few times. This rearrangement joins TRBV27 to TRBJ2-4; D is perhaps TRBD2 (6 bases). V gave up 3 bases and J gave up 1 base, with 10 bases separating them. CDR1 MNHEY and CDR2 SMNVEV come from the germline V gene (reference sequence). This CDR3 has 15 amino acids. The CDR3 bases are TGTGCCAGCAGTTTGTTGGGGAGGGCCAAAAACATTCAGTACTTC. It specifies CASSLLGRAKNIQYF.

The gene calls are TRBV7-2 and TRBJ1-4; D gene uncertain. Germline V gene lookup returns CDR1 SGHTA and CDR2 FQGNSA. This CDR3 comprises 14 residues. V dropped 5 bases and J dropped 7 bases, with 14 bases sitting between them. CDR3 protein: CASSRAGSREKLFF. CDR3 sequence (DNA): TGTGCCAGCAGCCGCGCGGGGAGTCGTGAAAAACTGTTTTTT.

A few counts support this clonotype. The chain uses TRBV20-1 and TRBJ1-4; 7 nucleotides agree with TRBD1. The CDR3 is 13 residues long. Trimming at V came to 6 bases and at J to 8 bases, leaving 9 bases not matched to a gene. The germline CDR1 and CDR2 sequences are DFQATT and SNEGSKA (reference sequence). CDR3 sequence: CSAKHRGHEKLFF. Written as DNA, the CDR3 is TGCAGTGCCAAGCACAGGGGACACGAAAAACTGTTTTTT.

This chain joins TRBV5-1 and TRBJ2-2; tentatively, D is TRBD1 (6 bases). The V end was cut by 4 bases, the J end by 4 bases, with 20 bases between. The CDR3 runs to 17 residues. Germline V CDR1 and CDR2: SGHRS, YFSETQ. The CDR3 loop is CASSPKRGAGATGELFF. As DNA, the CDR3 is TGCGCCAGCAGCCCCAAGAGGGGAGCAGGGGCCACCGGGGAGCTGTTTTTT.

The chain links TRBV5-1 to TRBJ2-7; D is perhaps TRBD1 (5 bases). V gave up 3 bases and J gave up 4 bases, with 17 bases separating them. Germline V gene sequence: CDR1 SGHRS, CDR2 YFSETQ. The CDR3 runs 15 residues. CDR3 sequence: CASSSTDGQRYEQYF. The CDR3 bases are TGCGCCAGCAGCTCAACGGACGGACAAAGATACGAGCAGTACTTC.

The chain carries TRBV12-3 or TRBV12-4 and TRBJ2-1; D is undetermined. V lost 3 bases and J lost 4, with 4 bases in between. The CDR3 totals 12 residues. The DNA of the CDR3 is TGTGCCAGCAGTTTTTATTACAATGAGCAGTTCTTC. Translation gives CASSFYYNEQFF.

The chain has TRBV19 and TRBJ1-6; D is undetermined. V was shortened by 9 bases and J by 10 bases, with 16 bases between the two germline ends. This CDR3 comprises 13 residues. Looked up from germline, CDR1 is LNHDA and CDR2 is SQIVND (reference sequence). The CDR3 nucleotides are TGTGCCAGCCGCGCCGGGGTCGGGTCACCCCTCCACTTT. Translated, it gives CASRAGVGSPLHF. Together with reference TRBV19 and TRBJ1-6, the CDR3 gives the full variable domain: DGGITQSPKYLFRKEGQNVTLSCEQNLNHDAMYWYRQDPGQGLRLIYYSQIVNDFQKGDIAEGYSVSREKKESFPLTVTSAQKNPTAFYLCASRAGVGSPLHFGNGTRLTVT.

As regards this clonotype: Being one base from a much bigger clone, this may be a read error. The chain combines TRBV7-6 with TRBJ2-3; 8 bases agree with TRBD1. Germline V gene data show CDR1 as SGHVS and CDR2 as FNYEAQ. V lost 5 bases to trimming and J lost 1 base; unmatched junction nucleotides: 5. The CDR3 is made up of 15 amino acids. As DNA, the CDR3 is TGTGCCAGCAGCACCTGGGGACAGGGCACAGATACGCAGTATTTT. Its protein is CASSTWGQGTDTQYF. Combining the CDR3 with reference TRBV7-6 and TRBJ2-3 gives the whole variable domain GAGVSQSPRYKVTKRGQDVALRCDPISGHVSLYWYRQALGQGPEFLTYFNYEAQQDKSGLPNDRFSAERPEGSISTLTIQRTEQRDSAMYRCASSTWGQGTDTQYFGPGTRLTVL.

Only a few counts were recorded for this clonotype. The V call is TRBV2, the J call TRBJ1-6, with 10 bases lining up with TRBD1. V lost 8 bases to trimming and J lost 4 bases; unmatched junction nucleotides: 8. The CDR3 is 16 amino acids. Germline V CDR1 and CDR2: SNHLY, FYNNEI. CDR3 region: CASARGTGVYNSPLHF. In nucleotides, the CDR3 is TGTGCCAGCGCTCGGGGGACAGGGGTTTATAATTCACCCCTCCACTTT.

This clonotype was detected a few times. The chain joins TRBV10-2 to TRBJ2-1, with 7 positions matching TRBD2. The CDR3 is made up of 12 amino acids. V dropped 4 bases and J dropped 13; count of bases not matched to a gene: 7. CDR1 and CDR2 (germline): WSHSY, SAAADI. CDR3 DNA: TGCGCCAGCAGTGGGTATAGCGGGCCCCAGTTCTTC. It is translated as CASSGYSGPQFF.

This clonotype turned up a few times. The CDR3 sequence is CASSQGHNTGELFF. CDR3 coding DNA: TGTGCCAGCAGCCAAGGGCACAACACCGGGGAGCTGTTTTTT. V and J are TRBV3-1 and TRBJ2-2; D is uncertain. Trimming pared 1 base from V and 2 bases from J, leaving 5 bases between. This CDR3 is 14 amino acids long. In germline, CDR1 is LGHDT, CDR2 YNNKEL (reference sequence).

The chain couples TRBV29-1 to TRBJ2-3, with 8 bases identical to TRBD2. CDR3 length equals 17 residues. Germline V gives CDR1 SQVTM, CDR2 ANQGSEA. With 4 bases clipped from V and 6 bases from J, the junction kept 18 bases outside the gene matches. The CDR3, as DNA: TGCAGCGTTGTCGGGGGCGCAAAGCGGGAGATTGTGGATACGCAGTATTTT. Its protein product is CSVVGGAKREIVDTQYF.

The chain recombines TRBV30 with TRBJ1-4, with D perhaps TRBD1 (5 bases). V gave up 2 bases and J gave up 0 bases, with 7 bases separating them. The CDR3 covers 14 residues. Per germline, CDR1 GTSNPN and CDR2 SVGIG (reference sequence). The CDR3 sequence is CAWSLGATNEKLFF. The CDR3, as DNA: TGTGCCTGGAGTTTGGGGGCAACTAATGAAAAACTGTTTTTT. Full variable domain (outside the CDR3, taken from reference TRBV30 and TRBJ1-4): SQTIHQWPATLVQPVGSPLSLECTVEGTSNPNLYWYRQAAGRGLQLLFYSVGIGQISSEVPQNLSASRPQDRQFILSSKKLLLSDSGFYLCAWSLGATNEKLFFGSGTQLSVL.

About this clonotype itself: This clone may be a read error of a much larger clone one base away. This chain connects TRBV5-4 to TRBJ1-1; D not certain. CDR3 size: 12 residues. Germline-derived CDR1 and CDR2 are SGHNT and YYREEE (reference sequence). DNA of the CDR3: TGTGCCAGCAGCTTATTCGGCCTTGAAGATTTCTTT. This encodes CASSLFGLEDFF.

V and J are TRBV20-1 and TRBJ2-1; the match to TRBD2 covers 7 bases. The CDR3 extends over 15 amino acids. J gave up 4 bases and V 4 bases, and 10 bases lay outside the gene matches. CDR1 DFQATT and CDR2 SNEGSKA come from the germline V gene (reference sequence). This CDR3 is CSAIRWEGRYNEQFF. CDR3 coding DNA: TGCAGTGCTATAAGGTGGGAGGGCCGGTACAATGAGCAGTTCTTC.

This clonotype was picked up a small number of times. The chain employs TRBV6-1 and TRBJ1-1; D is unresolved. CDR3 length equals 14 residues. The V end was cut by 7 bases, the J end by 3 bases, with 15 bases between. Germline CDR1 and CDR2: MNHNS and SASEGT. CDR3 sequence: CASTGSGGDTEAFF. As DNA, the CDR3 is TGTGCCAGCACCGGGTCCGGTGGGGACACTGAAGCTTTCTTT.

This clonotype was seen at least ten times. The chain couples TRBV28 to TRBJ2-5, with 8 bases aligning to TRBD1. CDR1 is MDHEN and CDR2 is SYDVKM in the germline V gene. V trimming: 6 bases; J trimming: 9 bases; junction bases outside the gene matches: 6. The CDR3 contains 12 residues. CDR3 nucleotides: TGTGCCAGCAGCCTAACAGGGGGGCCCCAGTACTTC. Its translation is CASSLTGGPQYF.

This chain uses TRBV7-8 with TRBJ2-2; 13 bases are shared with TRBD2. V gave up 5 bases and J gave up 8 bases; unmatched junction bases: 8. Germline V CDR1 and CDR2: SGHVS, FQNEAQ. The CDR3 contains 16 residues. The CDR3 DNA sequence: TGTGCCAGCAGCCCTTGGACTAGCGGGAGCGGGGGGGAGCTGTTTTTT. Encoded protein: CASSPWTSGSGGELFF.

This clonotype was counted many times. The rearrangement links TRBV7-2 to TRBJ2-3, with 9 bases lining up with TRBD1. The junction had 6 bases not matched to a gene; V was cut back by 1 base and J by 4 bases. The CDR3 loop spans 16 amino acids. CDR1 and CDR2 from the germline V gene are SGHTA and FQGNSA. DNA for the CDR3: TGTGCCAGCAGCTTAGGGGACAGGGCCATGGCAGATACGCAGTATTTT. Protein product: CASSLGDRAMADTQYF.

This clonotype was observed a few times. The V gene is TRBV20-1, the J gene TRBJ2-3, with 8 bases aligning to TRBD2. The CDR3 totals 19 residues. The germline gives CDR1 DFQATT, CDR2 SNEGSKA (reference sequence). The V segment lost 3 bases and the J segment 0 bases; nucleotides outside the gene matches: 17. CDR3 amino acids: CSASYWGLAGSTSTDTQYF. The CDR3 nucleotides read TGCAGTGCTAGTTATTGGGGGTTAGCGGGGTCAACTAGCACAGATACGCAGTATTTT.

V gene TRBV20-1 combines with J gene TRBJ2-1; TRBD2 matches 7 bases. J gave up 1 base and V 3 bases, and 9 bases lay outside the gene matches. Germline lookup yields CDR1 DFQATT and CDR2 SNEGSKA (reference sequence). This CDR3 spans 16 amino acids. The CDR3 region has the DNA TGCAGTGCTAGTGGACGGGGCGGGAGATCCTACAATGAGCAGTTCTTC. This sequence encodes CSASGRGGRSYNEQFF.

Note on this clonotype: Its ends do not fully match the called genes, so a read error is possible. The V call is TRBV7-2, the J call TRBJ2-1; D assignment may be TRBD1 or TRBD2 (7 bases each). Germline V gene sequence: CDR1 SGHTA, CDR2 FQGNSA. The CDR3 extends over 17 amino acids. CDR3 bases: TGTGCTAGCAGGGGGGGGGGACGGACGCGACTTTACAATGAGCAGTTCTTC. Its protein is CASRGGGRTRLYNEQFF. The variable domain in full, with the rest retrieved from reference TRBV7-2 and TRBJ2-1, is GAGVSQSPSNKVTEKGKDVELRCDPISGHTALYWYRQSLGQGLEFLIYFQGNSAPDKSGLPSDRFSAERTGGSVSTLTIQRTQQEDSAVYLCASRGGGRTRLYNEQFFGPGTRLTVL.

This clonotype appeared a few times. The gene calls are TRBV4-2 and TRBJ2-4, with D perhaps matching TRBD2 (6 bases). Trimming shortened V by 0 bases and J by 0 bases, and 12 bases separated the two germline ends. Germline V gene lookup returns CDR1 LGHNA and CDR2 YNFKEQ. The CDR3 runs to 17 residues. The CDR3 region is CASSQEERAGAKNIQYF. CDR3 in DNA: TGTGCCAGCAGCCAAGAGGAAAGAGCGGGAGCCAAAAACATTCAGTACTTC.

CDR3 protein: CASRTSGVSEQYF. CDR3 coding DNA: TGTGCCAGCCGGACTAGCGGGGTTTCCGAGCAGTACTTC. The chain uses TRBV12-3 or TRBV12-4 and TRBJ2-7; TRBD2 matches 12 bases. V shed 8 bases, J shed 6 bases, and the junction held 5 bases outside the gene matches. CDR3 length: 13 residues.

The V gene is TRBV12-3 or TRBV12-4, the J gene TRBJ2-5; D assignment may be TRBD1 or TRBD2 (7 bases each). The CDR3 runs to 16 residues. Trimming stripped 0 bases from V and 4 bases from J, with 15 bases between. The CDR3 DNA is TGTGCCAGCAGTTTAGCGGGAGGGGGCGCGTCAGAGACCCAGTACTTC. It is translated as CASSLAGGGASETQYF.